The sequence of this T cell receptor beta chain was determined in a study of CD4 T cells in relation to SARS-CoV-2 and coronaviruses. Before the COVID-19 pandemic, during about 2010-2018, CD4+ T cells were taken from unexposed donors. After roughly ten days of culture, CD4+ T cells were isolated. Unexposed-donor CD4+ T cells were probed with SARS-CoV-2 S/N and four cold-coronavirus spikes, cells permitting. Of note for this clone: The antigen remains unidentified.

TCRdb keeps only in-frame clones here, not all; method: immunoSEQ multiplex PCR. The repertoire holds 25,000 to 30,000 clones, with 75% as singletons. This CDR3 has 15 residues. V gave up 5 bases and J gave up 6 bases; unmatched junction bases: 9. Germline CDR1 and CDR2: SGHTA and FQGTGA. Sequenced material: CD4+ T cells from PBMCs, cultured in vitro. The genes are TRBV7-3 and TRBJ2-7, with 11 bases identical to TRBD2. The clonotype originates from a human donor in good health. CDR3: CASSLRLAGLGEQYF. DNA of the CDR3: TGTGCCAGCAGCCTGCGACTAGCGGGATTAGGCGAGCAGTACTTC. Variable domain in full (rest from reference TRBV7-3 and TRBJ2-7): GAGVSQTPSNKVTEKGKYVELRCDPISGHTALYWYRQSLGQGPEFLIYFQGTGAADDSGLPNDRFFAVRPEGSVSTLKIQRTERGDSAVYLCASSLRLAGLGEQYFGPGTRLTVT.